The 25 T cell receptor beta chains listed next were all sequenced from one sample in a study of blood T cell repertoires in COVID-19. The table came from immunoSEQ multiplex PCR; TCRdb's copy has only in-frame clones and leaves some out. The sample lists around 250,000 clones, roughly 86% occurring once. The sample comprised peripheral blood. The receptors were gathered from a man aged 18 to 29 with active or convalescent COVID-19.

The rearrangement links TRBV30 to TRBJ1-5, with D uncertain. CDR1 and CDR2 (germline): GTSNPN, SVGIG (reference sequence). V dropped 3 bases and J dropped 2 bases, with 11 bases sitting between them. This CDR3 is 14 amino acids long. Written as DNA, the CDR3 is TGTGCCTGGAGAAGAGGGAGTGGCAATCAGCCCCAGCATTTT. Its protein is CAWRRGSGNQPQHF.

This CDR3 is CAPSCGRRAFQETQYF. Here the CDR3 DNA reads TGTGCCCCGTCTTGCGGCCGGAGGGCGTTCCAAGAGACCCAGTACTTC. The V and J genes are TRBV15 and TRBJ2-5; tentatively, D is TRBD2 (6 bases). V was cut by 11 bases and J by 1 base, with 23 bases left in between. This CDR3 spans 16 amino acids. CDR1 LNHNV and CDR2 YYDKDF come from the germline V gene (reference sequence).

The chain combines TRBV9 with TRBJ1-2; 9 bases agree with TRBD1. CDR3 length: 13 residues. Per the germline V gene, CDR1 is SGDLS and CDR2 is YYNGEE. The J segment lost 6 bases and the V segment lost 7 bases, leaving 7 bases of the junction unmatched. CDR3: CASGTGSFDGYTF. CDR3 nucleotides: TGTGCCAGCGGGACAGGGAGTTTCGATGGCTACACCTTC.

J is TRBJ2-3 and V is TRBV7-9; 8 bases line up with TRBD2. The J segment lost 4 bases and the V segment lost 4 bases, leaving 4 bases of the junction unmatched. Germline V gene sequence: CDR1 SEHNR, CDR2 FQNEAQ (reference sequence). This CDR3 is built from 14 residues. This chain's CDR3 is CASSSGRVADTQYF. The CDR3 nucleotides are TGTGCCAGCAGCTCCGGGAGGGTCGCAGATACGCAGTATTTT.

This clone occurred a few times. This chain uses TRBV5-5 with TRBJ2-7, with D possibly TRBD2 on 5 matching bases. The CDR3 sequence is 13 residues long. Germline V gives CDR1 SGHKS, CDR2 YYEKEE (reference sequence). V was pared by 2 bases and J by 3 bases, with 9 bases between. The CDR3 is CASSLYGGYEQYF. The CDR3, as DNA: TGTGCCAGCAGCTTATATGGAGGCTACGAGCAGTACTTC.

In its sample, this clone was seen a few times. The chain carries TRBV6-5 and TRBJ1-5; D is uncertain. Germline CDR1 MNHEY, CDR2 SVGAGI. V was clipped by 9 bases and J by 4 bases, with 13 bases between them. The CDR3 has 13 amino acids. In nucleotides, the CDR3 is TGTGCCAGAGCGACGGATGAAAATCAGCCCCAGCATTTT. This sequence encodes CARATDENQPQHF.

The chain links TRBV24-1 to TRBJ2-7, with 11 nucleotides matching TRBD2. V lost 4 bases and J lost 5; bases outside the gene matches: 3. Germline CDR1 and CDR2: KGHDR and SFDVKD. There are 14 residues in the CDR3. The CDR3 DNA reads TGTGCCACCAGTGACATACTAGCGGGAGACGAGCAGTACTTC. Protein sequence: CATSDILAGDEQYF.

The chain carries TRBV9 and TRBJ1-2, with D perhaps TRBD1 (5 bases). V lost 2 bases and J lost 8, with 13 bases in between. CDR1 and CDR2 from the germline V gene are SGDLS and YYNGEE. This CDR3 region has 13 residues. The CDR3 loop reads CASSVGGAEGYTF. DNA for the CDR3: TGTGCCAGCAGCGTGGGGGGTGCGGAGGGCTACACCTTC.

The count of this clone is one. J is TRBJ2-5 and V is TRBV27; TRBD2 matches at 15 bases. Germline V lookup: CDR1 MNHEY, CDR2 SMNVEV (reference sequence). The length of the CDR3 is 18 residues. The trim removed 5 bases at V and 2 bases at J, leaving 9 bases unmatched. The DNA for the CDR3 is TGTGCCAGCAGTGGAGGGCACGGACTAGCGGGAGGGCAAGAGACCCAGTACTTC. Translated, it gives CASSGGHGLAGGQETQYF.

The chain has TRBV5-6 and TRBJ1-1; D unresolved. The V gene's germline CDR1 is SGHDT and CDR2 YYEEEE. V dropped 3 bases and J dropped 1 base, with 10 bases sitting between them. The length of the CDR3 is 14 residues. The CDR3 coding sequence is TGTGCCAGCAGCTACCTACAGACGAACACTGAAGCTTTCTTT. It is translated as CASSYLQTNTEAFF.

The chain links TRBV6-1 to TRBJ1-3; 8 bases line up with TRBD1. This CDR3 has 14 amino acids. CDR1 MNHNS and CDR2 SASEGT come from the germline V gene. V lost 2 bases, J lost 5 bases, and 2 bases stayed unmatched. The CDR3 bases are TGTGCCAGCAGTGAAAGGACAGGGAGAAACACCATATATTTT. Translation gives CASSERTGRNTIYF.

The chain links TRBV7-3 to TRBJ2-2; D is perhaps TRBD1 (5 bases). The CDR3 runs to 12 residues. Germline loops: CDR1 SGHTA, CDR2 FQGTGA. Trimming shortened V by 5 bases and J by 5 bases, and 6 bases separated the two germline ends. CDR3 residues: CASSQGTGELFF. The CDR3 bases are TGTGCCAGCAGCCAGGGTACCGGGGAGCTGTTTTTT.

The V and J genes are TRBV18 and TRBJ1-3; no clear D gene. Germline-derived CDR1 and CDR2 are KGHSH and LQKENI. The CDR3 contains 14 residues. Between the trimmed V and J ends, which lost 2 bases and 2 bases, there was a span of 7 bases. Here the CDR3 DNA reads TGTGCCAGCTCACCAGACATTACTGGAAACACCATATATTTT. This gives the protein CASSPDITGNTIYF. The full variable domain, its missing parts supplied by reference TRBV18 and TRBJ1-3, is NAGVMQNPRHLVRRRGQEARLRCSPMKGHSHVYWYRQLPEEGLKFMVYLQKENIIDESGMPKERFSAEFPKEGPSILRIQQVVRGDSAAYFCASSPDITGNTIYFGEGSWLTVV.

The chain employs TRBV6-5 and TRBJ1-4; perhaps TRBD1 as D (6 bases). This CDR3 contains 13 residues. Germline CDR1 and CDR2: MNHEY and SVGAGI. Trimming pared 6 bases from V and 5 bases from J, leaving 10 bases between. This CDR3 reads CASRIDRNEKLFF. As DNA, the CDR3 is TGTGCCAGCAGAATCGACAGGAATGAAAAACTGTTTTTT.

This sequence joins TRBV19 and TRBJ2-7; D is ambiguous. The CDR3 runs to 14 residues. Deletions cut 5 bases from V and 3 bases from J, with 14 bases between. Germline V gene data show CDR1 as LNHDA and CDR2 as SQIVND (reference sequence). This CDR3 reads CASSPPQAIYEQYF. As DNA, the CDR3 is TGTGCCAGTAGTCCCCCCCAGGCGATCTACGAGCAGTACTTC.

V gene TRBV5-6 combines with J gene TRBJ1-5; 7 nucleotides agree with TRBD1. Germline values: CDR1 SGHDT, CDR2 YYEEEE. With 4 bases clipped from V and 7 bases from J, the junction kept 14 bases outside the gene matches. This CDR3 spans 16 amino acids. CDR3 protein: CASSRRGTGALQPQHF. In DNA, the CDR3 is TGTGCCAGCAGCCGGAGGGGCACAGGGGCCCTACAGCCCCAGCATTTT.

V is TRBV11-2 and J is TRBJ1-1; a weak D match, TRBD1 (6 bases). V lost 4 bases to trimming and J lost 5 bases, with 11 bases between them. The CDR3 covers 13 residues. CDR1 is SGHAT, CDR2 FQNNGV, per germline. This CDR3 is CASSYLQGTEAFF. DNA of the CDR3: TGTGCCAGCAGCTACCTACAGGGTACTGAAGCTTTCTTT.

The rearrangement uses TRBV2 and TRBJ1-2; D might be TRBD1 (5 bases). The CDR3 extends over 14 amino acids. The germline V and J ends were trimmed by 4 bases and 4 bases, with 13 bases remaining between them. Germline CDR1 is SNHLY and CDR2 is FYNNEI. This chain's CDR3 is CASSVETGFYGYTF. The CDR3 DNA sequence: TGTGCCAGCAGTGTGGAAACAGGCTTCTATGGCTACACCTTC.

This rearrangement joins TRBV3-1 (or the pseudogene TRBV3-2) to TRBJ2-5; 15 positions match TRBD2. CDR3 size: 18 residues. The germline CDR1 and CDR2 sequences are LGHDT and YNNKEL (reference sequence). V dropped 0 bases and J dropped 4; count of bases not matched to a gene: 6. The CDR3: CASSQDGTSGGLGETQYF. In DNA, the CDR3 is TGTGCCAGCAGCCAAGACGGGACTAGCGGGGGGTTGGGAGAGACCCAGTACTTC.

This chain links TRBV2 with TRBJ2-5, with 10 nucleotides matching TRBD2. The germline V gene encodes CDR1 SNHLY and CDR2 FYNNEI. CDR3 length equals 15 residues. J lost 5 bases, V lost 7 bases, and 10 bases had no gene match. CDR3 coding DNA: TGTGCCAGCACGTCAGCTAGCGGGAGAGGCGAGACCCAGTACTTC. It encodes CASTSASGRGETQYF.

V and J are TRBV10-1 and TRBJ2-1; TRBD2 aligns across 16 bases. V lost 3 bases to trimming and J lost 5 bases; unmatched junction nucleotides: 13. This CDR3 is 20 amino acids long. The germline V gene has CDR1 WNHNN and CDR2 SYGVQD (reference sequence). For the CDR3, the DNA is TGCGCCAGCAGTGATACCCCGATGTTGGGACTAGCGGGAGGGGACAATGAGCAGTTCTTC. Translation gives CASSDTPMLGLAGGDNEQFF.

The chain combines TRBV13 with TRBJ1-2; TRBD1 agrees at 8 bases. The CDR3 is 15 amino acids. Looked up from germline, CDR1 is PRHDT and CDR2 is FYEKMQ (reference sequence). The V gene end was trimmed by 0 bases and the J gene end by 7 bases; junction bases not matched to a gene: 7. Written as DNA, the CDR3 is TGTGCCAGCAGCTTAGGAACAGGACAGGGAGGTGGCTACACCTTC. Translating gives CASSLGTGQGGGYTF. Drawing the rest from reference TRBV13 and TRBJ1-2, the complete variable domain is AAGVIQSPRHLIKEKRETATLKCYPIPRHDTVYWYQQGPGQDPQFLISFYEKMQSDKGSIPDRFSAQQFSDYHSELNMSSLELGDSALYFCASSLGTGQGGGYTFGSGTRLTVV.

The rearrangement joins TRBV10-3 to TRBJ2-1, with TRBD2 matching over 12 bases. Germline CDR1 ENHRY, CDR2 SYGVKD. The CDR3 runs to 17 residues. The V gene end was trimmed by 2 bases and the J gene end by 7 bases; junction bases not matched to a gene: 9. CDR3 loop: CAISETMTSGSLNEQFF. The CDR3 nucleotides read TGTGCCATCAGTGAGACCATGACTAGCGGGAGTTTGAATGAGCAGTTCTTC.

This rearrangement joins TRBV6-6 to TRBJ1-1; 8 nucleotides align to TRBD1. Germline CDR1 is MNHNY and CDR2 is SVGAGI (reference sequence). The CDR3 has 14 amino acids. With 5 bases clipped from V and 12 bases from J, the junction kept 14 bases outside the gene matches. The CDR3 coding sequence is TGTGCCAGCAGTGAGGACAGGGTGGAGGGAACCTCTTTCTTT. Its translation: CASSEDRVEGTSFF.

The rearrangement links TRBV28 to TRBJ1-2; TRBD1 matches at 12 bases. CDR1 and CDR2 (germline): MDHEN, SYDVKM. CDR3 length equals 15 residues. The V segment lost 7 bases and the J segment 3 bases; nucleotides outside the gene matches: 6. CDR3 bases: TGTGCCAGCACAGTGGGACAGGGGGCACACTATGGCTACACCTTC. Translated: CASTVGQGAHYGYTF.